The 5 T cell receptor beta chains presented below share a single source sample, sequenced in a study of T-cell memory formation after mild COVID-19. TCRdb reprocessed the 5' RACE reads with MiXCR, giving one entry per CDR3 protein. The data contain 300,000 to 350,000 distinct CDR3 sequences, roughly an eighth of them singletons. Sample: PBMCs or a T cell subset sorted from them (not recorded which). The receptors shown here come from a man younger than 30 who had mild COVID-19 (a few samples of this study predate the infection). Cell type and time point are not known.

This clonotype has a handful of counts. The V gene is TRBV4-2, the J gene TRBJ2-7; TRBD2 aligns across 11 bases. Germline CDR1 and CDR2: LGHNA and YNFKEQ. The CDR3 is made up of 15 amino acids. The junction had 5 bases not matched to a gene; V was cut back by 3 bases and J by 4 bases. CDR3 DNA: TGTGCCAGCAGCCAGTATAGCGGGGGGGCGTACGAGCAGTACGTC. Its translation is CASSQYSGGAYEQYV.

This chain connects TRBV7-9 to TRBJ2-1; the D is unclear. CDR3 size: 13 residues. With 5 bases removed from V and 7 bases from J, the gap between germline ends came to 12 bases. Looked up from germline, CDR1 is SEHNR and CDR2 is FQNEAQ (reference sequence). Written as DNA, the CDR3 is TGTGCCAGCAGCCTGACGATCGGAAATGAGCAGTTCTTC. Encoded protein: CASSLTIGNEQFF.

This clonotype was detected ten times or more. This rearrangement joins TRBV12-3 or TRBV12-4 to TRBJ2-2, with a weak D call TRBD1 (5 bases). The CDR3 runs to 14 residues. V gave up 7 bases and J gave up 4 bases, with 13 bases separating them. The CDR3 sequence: CASTQFRVTGELFF. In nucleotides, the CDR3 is TGTGCCAGCACTCAGTTCAGGGTCACCGGGGAGCTGTTTTTT.

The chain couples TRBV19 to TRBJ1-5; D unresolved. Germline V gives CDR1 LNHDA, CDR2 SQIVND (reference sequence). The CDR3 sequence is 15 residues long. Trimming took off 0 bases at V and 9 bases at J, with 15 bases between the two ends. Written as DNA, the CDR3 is TGTGCCAGTAGTATAGATCGTACTCGTGGGCGGCCCCAGCATTTT. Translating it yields CASSIDRTRGRPQHF.

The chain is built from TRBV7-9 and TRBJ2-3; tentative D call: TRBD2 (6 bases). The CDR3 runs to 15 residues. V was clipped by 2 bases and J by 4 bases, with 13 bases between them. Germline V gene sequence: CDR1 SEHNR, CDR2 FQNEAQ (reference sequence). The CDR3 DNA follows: TGTGCCAGCAGCTTACCCCAGGGACTCCCAGATACGCAGTATTTT. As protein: CASSLPQGLPDTQYF.